This T cell receptor beta chain was sequenced in a study of cytomegalovirus exposure and HLA in healthy donors. Overall study results and limits: In an earlier analysis, in roughly 600 donors, most V segments appeared productive either ~87% or ~30% of the time. Rarity characterized most TCR sequences, yet some public TCRs appeared in many donors.

The PCR was carried out with 60 Vbeta primers and 13 Jbeta primers. TCRdb's copy holds only in-frame clones and misses some; the assay was immunoSEQ multiplex PCR. Among approximately 38,000 clones, approximately 82% were seen once, and the ten largest hold 3.6%. Remarks on this clone: What it binds is not known.

V was cut by 6 bases and J by 0 bases, with 8 bases left in between. The CDR3 contains 12 residues. Germline CDR1 is SQVTM and CDR2 is ANQGSEA. V and J are TRBV29-1 and TRBJ1-1, with D possibly matching TRBD1 (6 bases). The sample was PBMCs. The clonotype originates from a woman aged 18-30 years in good health and CMV-seronegative. The CDR3 sequence: CSVGQVNTEAFF. The DNA of the CDR3 is TGCAGCGTGGGACAAGTGAACACTGAAGCTTTCTTT.